Here is one T cell receptor beta chain with its context. From germline, CDR1 is SEHNR and CDR2 FQNEAQ (reference sequence). V lost 8 bases to trimming and J lost 15 bases; unmatched junction nucleotides: 7. The CDR3 spans 10 residues. What was amplified from RNA transcripts were TCR beta CDR3 regions. Carried out on the TCR CDR3, a first-round RT-PCR used the HTBI primer set. TCRdb reprocessed the multiplex PCR reads with MiXCR, giving one entry per CDR3 protein. The sample has some 350,000 distinct CDR3 sequences, 25% seen once; the top ten hold about 70%. These data come from a study of T cells in Graves' hyperthyroidism and ophthalmopathy. Study-level information: It was at initial diagnosis, before any treatment, that peripheral blood was collected.

Stable hyperthyroidism: no ophthalmopathy progression over 18 months of follow-up. This sample holds PBMCs from 8.5 to 10 ml fresh peripheral blood. This clonotype was sampled from a man aged 50 to 59 with Graves' hyperthyroidism. Input material: blood. The chain has TRBV7-9 and TRBJ2-1; 7 bases agree with TRBD1. The CDR3 sequence: CASGPGGLFF. The CDR3, as DNA: TGTGCCAGCGGCCCAGGGGGTTTGTTCTTC.